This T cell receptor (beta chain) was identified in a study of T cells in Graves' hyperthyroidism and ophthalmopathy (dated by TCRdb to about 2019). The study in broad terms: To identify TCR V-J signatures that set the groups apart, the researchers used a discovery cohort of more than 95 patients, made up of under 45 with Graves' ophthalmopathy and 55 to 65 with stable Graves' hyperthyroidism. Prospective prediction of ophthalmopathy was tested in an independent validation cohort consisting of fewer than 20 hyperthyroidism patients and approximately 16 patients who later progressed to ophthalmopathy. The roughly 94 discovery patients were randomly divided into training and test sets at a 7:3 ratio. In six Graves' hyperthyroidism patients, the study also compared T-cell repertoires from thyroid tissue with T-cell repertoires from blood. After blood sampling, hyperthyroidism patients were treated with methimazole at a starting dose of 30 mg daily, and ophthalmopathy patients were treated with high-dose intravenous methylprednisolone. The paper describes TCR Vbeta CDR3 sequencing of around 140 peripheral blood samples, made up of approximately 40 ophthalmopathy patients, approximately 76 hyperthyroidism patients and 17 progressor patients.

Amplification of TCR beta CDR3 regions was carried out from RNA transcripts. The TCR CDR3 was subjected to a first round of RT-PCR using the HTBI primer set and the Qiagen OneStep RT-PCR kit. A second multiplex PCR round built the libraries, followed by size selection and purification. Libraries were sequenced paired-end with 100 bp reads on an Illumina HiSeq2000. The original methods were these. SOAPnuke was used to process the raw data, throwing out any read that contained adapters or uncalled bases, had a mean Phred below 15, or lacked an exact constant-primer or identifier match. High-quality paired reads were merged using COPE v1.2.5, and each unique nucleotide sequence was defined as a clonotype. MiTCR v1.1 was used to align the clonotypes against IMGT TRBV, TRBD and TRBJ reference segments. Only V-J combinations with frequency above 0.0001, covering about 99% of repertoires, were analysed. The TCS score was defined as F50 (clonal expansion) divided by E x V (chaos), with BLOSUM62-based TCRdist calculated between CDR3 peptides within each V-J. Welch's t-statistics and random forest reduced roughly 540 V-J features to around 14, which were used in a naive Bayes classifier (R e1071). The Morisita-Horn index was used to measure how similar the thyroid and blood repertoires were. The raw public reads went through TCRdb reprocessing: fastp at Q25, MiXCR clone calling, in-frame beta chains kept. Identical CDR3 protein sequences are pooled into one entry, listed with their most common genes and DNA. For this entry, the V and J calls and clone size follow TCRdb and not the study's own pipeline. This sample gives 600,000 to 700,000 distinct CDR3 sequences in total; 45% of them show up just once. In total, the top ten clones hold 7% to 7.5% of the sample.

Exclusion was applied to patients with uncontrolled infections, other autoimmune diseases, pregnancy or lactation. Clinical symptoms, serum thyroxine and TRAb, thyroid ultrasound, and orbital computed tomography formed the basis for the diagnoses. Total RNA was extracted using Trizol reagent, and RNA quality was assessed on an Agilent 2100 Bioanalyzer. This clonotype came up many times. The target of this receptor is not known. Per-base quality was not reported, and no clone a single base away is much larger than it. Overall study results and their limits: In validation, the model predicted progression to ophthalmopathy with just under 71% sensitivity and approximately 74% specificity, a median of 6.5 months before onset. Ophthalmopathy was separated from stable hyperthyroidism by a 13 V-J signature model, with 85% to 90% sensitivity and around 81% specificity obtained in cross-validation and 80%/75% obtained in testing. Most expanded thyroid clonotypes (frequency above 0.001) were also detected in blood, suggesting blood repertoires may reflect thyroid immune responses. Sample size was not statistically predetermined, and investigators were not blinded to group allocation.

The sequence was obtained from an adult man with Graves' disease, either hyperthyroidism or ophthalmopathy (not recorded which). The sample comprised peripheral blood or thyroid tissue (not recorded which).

The bases are TGTGCCAGCAGCCAGGACAGGGGAACTGAAGCTTTCTTT. Translated, this is CASSQDRGTEAFF. The sequence links TRBV7-8 to TRBJ1-1, with 9 middle bases fitting TRBD1. Reading from cysteine to phenylalanine, the CDR3 counts 13 amino acids. Kept here is only the CDR3 DNA, which spans 39 bases and is read in frame from base 1. From a lookup of the germline V gene, CDR1 and CDR2 are SGHVS and FQNEAQ. V has 5 bases trimmed and J has 5 bases trimmed; junction bases matching no gene number 3.